This TCR beta chain was captured in a study of OX40 agonist ivuxolimab in advanced cancers. The wider study: Among those treated, three patients had partial responses, one with hepatocellular carcinoma and two with cutaneous melanoma. Study-level results: Certain nonresponding patients likewise had low normalized T-cell clonal expansion.

Only in-frame clones appear in the TCRdb table, and some are missing; sequencing was by immunoSEQ multiplex PCR. Of 65,000 to 90,000 clones in the sample, 90% to 95% were seen once. V was cut by 1 base and J by 4 bases, with 7 bases left in between. Germline V gene sequence: CDR1 SGHTA, CDR2 FQGNSA. This CDR3 is 13 amino acids long. On cycle 4 day 1 and cycle 7 day 1, as well as at baseline, blood was sampled. This clone came up once. Its antigen is currently unknown. This sequence joins TRBV7-2 and TRBJ2-5, with no clear D. The receptor's source is an adult with an advanced solid tumor such as melanoma, head and neck, liver or kidney cancer. The sample consisted of CD4+ or CD8+ T cells sorted from blood, taken in a trial of the OX40 agonist ivuxolimab. The CDR3 DNA reads as TGTGCCAGCAGCTTAGGATCCCGAGAGACCCAGTACTTC. This gives the protein CASSLGSRETQYF.